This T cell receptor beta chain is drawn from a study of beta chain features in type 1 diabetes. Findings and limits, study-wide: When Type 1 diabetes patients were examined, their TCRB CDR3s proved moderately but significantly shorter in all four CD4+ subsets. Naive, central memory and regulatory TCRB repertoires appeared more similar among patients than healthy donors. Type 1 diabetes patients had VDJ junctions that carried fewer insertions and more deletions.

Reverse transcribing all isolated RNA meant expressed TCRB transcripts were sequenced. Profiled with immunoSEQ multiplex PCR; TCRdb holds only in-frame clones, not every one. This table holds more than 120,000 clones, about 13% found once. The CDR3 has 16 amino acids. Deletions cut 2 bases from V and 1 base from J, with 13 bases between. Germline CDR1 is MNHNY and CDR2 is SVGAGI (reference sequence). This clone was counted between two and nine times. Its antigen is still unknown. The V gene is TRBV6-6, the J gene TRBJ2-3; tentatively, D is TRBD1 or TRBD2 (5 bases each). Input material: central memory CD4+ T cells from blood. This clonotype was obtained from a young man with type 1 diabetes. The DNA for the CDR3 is TGTGCCAGCAGTTACCTCCCTTTGGGGGGCACAGATACGCAGTATTTT. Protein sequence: CASSYLPLGGTDTQYF.